A single sample gave rise to the 8 T cell receptor beta chains below, sequenced in a study of blood T cell repertoires in COVID-19. This table comes from immunoSEQ multiplex PCR, and its TCRdb copy is limited to in-frame clones, with some not included. The sample gives about 310,000 clones, around 87% of which show up once; over 1% is in the top ten. The sequenced sample consisted of peripheral blood. These receptors were collected from a man between 65 and 85 years old with acute or convalescent COVID-19.

The V gene is TRBV30, the J gene TRBJ1-1; D is uncertain. CDR3 length: 13 amino acids. Germline CDR1 is GTSNPN and CDR2 is SVGIG (reference sequence). V was cut by 0 bases and J by 2 bases, with 7 bases left in between. CDR3 protein: CAWSVHPNTEAFF. The CDR3 DNA sequence: TGTGCCTGGAGTGTACATCCTAACACTGAAGCTTTCTTT.

The J gene is TRBJ2-3, the V gene TRBV6-5; no definite D call. Germline V gene sequence: CDR1 MNHEY, CDR2 SVGAGI. The CDR3 spans 14 residues. V shed 3 bases and J shed 4 bases, with 11 bases lying between them. CDR3 amino acids: CASSYQRWADTQYF. CDR3 nucleotides: TGTGCCAGCAGTTATCAGCGATGGGCAGATACGCAGTATTTT.

The chain recombines TRBV5-1 with TRBJ1-4; tentatively, D is TRBD1 (6 bases). The germline V gene encodes CDR1 SGHRS and CDR2 YFSETQ. V was clipped by 0 bases and J by 10 bases, with 16 bases between them. The CDR3 loop spans 15 amino acids. In nucleotides, the CDR3 is TGCGCCAGCAGCTTGGACGGCAGGGGAGAAGGAAAACTGTTTTTT. This translates into CASSLDGRGEGKLFF.

A few counts support this clone. The chain joins TRBV5-4 to TRBJ2-7; the D gene is possibly TRBD1 (6 bases). The CDR3 loop spans 16 amino acids. The ends were cut back, 4 bases at V and 5 bases at J, with 22 bases in the middle. Per germline, CDR1 SGHNT and CDR2 YYREEE (reference sequence). CDR3 residues: CASSLWGRGHKDEQYF. The CDR3 DNA sequence: TGTGCCAGCAGCCTCTGGGGCAGGGGACATAAAGACGAGCAGTACTTC. The complete variable domain, with remaining parts taken from reference TRBV5-4 and TRBJ2-7, reads ETGVTQSPTHLIKTRGQQVTLRCSSQSGHNTVSWYQQALGQGPQFIFQYYREEENGRGNFPPRFSGLQFPNYSSELNVNALELDDSALYLCASSLWGRGHKDEQYFGPGTRLTVT.

This chain links TRBV7-2 with TRBJ2-5, with 11 bases lining up with TRBD2. V lost 7 bases and J lost 6; bases outside the gene matches: 19. CDR1 and CDR2 (germline): SGHTA, FQGNSA. The CDR3 is 18 amino acids. CDR3 nucleotides: TGTGCCAGCACCCAAAGGGCCGGGACTAGCGGTTCTAGGCAGACCCAGTACTTC. Its protein is CASTQRAGTSGSRQTQYF.

The CDR3 sequence is CASSAGQGGYTF. The CDR3 DNA follows: TGCGCCAGCAGCGCCGGACAGGGAGGCTACACCTTC. The chain employs TRBV5-1 and TRBJ1-2, with 8 bases fitting TRBD1. The J segment lost 8 bases and the V segment lost 4 bases, leaving 4 bases of the junction unmatched. Germline-derived CDR1 and CDR2 are SGHRS and YFSETQ. The CDR3 is 12 amino acids.

The V gene is TRBV7-8, the J gene TRBJ2-7, with TRBD2 matching over 13 bases. This CDR3 comprises 16 residues. Germline CDR1 reads SGHVS; CDR2 reads FQNEAQ. V gave up 3 bases and J gave up 0 bases; unmatched junction bases: 2. In DNA form, the CDR3 reads TGTGCCAGCAGCTTGACTAGCGGGAGGAGCTCCTACGAGCAGTACTTC. It specifies CASSLTSGRSSYEQYF.

This clone has more than one count but fewer than ten. At one end, the junction sequence differs from germline, possibly due to a read error. This chain connects TRBV7-2 to TRBJ2-1, with TRBD2 identical over 12 bases. The CDR3 sequence is 15 residues long. Germline CDR1 is SGHTA and CDR2 is FQGNSA. In DNA, the CDR3 is TGTGCCAGCAGCTTAAATCGACTAGCGGGGGCCGAGGGGATCTTC. Encoded protein: CASSLNRLAGAEGIF. The variable domain in full, with the rest retrieved from reference TRBV7-2 and TRBJ2-1, is GAGVSQSPSNKVTEKGKDVELRCDPISGHTALYWYRQSLGQGLEFLIYFQGNSAPDKSGLPSDRFSAERTGGSVSTLTIQRTQQEDSAVYLCASSLNRLAGAEGIFGPGTRLTVL.